The 23 T cell receptor beta chains below were found in one sample sequenced in a study of identical twins. TCRdb reprocessed the 5' RACE reads with MiXCR, giving one entry per CDR3 protein. The sample has around 470,000 distinct CDR3 sequences; 14% are singletons. This sample also appeared in a second study, on yellow fever vaccine responses in identical twins.

The sequencing input was CD4+ T cells sorted from blood. The receptors shown here come from a woman aged 18-29 years in good health.

The rearrangement links TRBV28 to TRBJ2-5, with D perhaps TRBD2 (6 bases). The V end was cut by 0 bases, the J end by 2 bases, with 10 bases between. This CDR3 contains 15 residues. The germline V gene encodes CDR1 MDHEN and CDR2 SYDVKM. CDR3 region: CASSLWRDRQETQYF. In DNA, the CDR3 is TGTGCCAGCAGTTTATGGCGGGACCGTCAAGAGACCCAGTACTTC.

V is TRBV14 and J is TRBJ2-6, with no clear D. V was clipped by 1 base and J by 2 bases, with 6 bases between them. Looked up from germline, CDR1 is SGHDN and CDR2 is FVKESK. The CDR3 has 15 amino acids. CDR3 loop: CASSQGRTGANVLTF. Written as DNA, the CDR3 is TGTGCCAGCAGCCAAGGTCGGACTGGGGCCAACGTCCTGACTTTC.

This clonotype was seen a handful of times. The V call is TRBV7-9, the J call TRBJ2-1, with a weak D call TRBD2 (6 bases). The V gene lost 7 bases and the J gene lost 6 bases, with 25 bases spanning the gap. Per the germline V gene, CDR1 is SEHNR and CDR2 is FQNEAQ (reference sequence). This CDR3 is 17 amino acids long. CDR3 nucleotides: TGTGCCAGCACCCCCGGGGGATGGGAGCACGGGATCAATGAGCAGTTCTTC. Translating it yields CASTPGGWEHGINEQFF.

This clonotype has just a few counts. The gene calls are TRBV25-1 and TRBJ2-7; 11 bases line up with TRBD2. Trimming at V came to 6 bases and at J to 5 bases, leaving 3 bases not matched to a gene. Looked up from germline, CDR1 is MGHDK and CDR2 is SYGVNS. The CDR3 covers 13 residues. In DNA, the CDR3 is TGTGCCAGCAGGACTAGCGGGACCCACGAGCAGTACTTC. It translates to CASRTSGTHEQYF.

This clonotype was counted only a few times. The J gene is TRBJ2-1, the V gene TRBV6-5; D call uncertain. In germline, CDR1 is MNHEY, CDR2 SVGAGI. The CDR3 has 11 residues. Trimming left V 1 base short and J 12 bases short, with 7 bases between. The CDR3 DNA is TGTGCCAGCAGTTACTTGGGTGGGCAGTTCTTC. This codes for CASSYLGGQFF.

This clonotype was counted at least ten times. Here the CDR3 reads CASSRQGLSYEQYF. In DNA, the CDR3 is TGTGCCAGCAGTAGACAGGGGTTATCCTACGAGCAGTACTTC. The chain uses TRBV12-3 or TRBV12-4 and TRBJ2-7; 8 positions agree with TRBD1. The length of the CDR3 is 14 residues. The ends lost 5 bases at V and 1 base at J; junction bases unmatched: 4.

This clonotype was seen many times. The chain recombines TRBV28 with TRBJ1-5, with D maybe TRBD1 (5 bases). The CDR3 length is 15 residues. Trimming cost V 3 bases and J 11 bases, with 20 bases left between them. Germline-derived CDR1 and CDR2 are MDHEN and SYDVKM. CDR3 coding DNA: TGTGCCAGCAGTTTTGTCATGCAAGGTCAAGGGGCCCAGCATTTT. Translation: CASSFVMQGQGAQHF.

Written as DNA, the CDR3 is TGTGCCAGCACCCCTTATTATGGGGACAGGGCTGAAAAACTGTTTTTT. Amino acids: CASTPYYGDRAEKLFF. The rearrangement links TRBV27 to TRBJ1-4, with 9 positions matching TRBD1. CDR1 and CDR2 (germline): MNHEY, SMNVEV (reference sequence). V was pared by 7 bases and J by 7 bases, with 13 bases of the junction left unmatched. This CDR3 comprises 16 residues.

The rearrangement uses TRBV15 and TRBJ2-1; 10 bases map to TRBD2. After removal of 0 bases from V and 15 bases from J, the junction contained 11 bases not matched to a gene. The germline V gene encodes CDR1 LNHNV and CDR2 YYDKDF (reference sequence). The CDR3 is 15 amino acids. The CDR3 DNA follows: TGTGCCACCAGCAGAGATCATCCTAGCGGGAGTTATCGGTTCTTC. Translating gives CATSRDHPSGSYRFF.

This clonotype has only a few counts. The rearrangement joins TRBV20-1 to TRBJ2-1; 10 nucleotides line up with TRBD2. The CDR3 spans 13 residues. CDR1 is DFQATT, CDR2 SNEGSKA, per germline (reference sequence). Trimming took 6 bases from V and 6 from J; bases not matched to a gene: 5. CDR3 DNA: TGCAGTGCAAAGCGGGGGGGGGTCAATGAGCAGTTCTTC. It encodes CSAKRGGVNEQFF.

This clonotype was seen more than once but under ten times. This sequence joins TRBV7-2 and TRBJ1-1; D not resolved. Trimming took 5 bases from V and 4 from J, leaving 14 bases between them. The CDR3 has 14 residues. Germline V CDR1 and CDR2: SGHTA, FQGNSA. Written as DNA, the CDR3 is TGTGCCAGCAGCACCGCCCGGCTGACCACTGAAGCTTTCTTT. Protein sequence: CASSTARLTTEAFF. The entire variable domain, with the rest obtained from reference TRBV7-2 and TRBJ1-1, is as follows: GAGVSQSPSNKVTEKGKDVELRCDPISGHTALYWYRQSLGQGLEFLIYFQGNSAPDKSGLPSDRFSAERTGGSVSTLTIQRTQQEDSAVYLCASSTARLTTEAFFGQGTRLTVV.

In this sample, this clonotype turned up a few times. This chain uses TRBV6-5 with TRBJ2-1, with D hard to call. Trimming cost V 1 base and J 5 bases, with 9 bases left between them. The CDR3 is 14 residues long. Germline-derived CDR1 and CDR2 are MNHEY and SVGAGI. In DNA form, the CDR3 reads TGTGCCAGCAGTTACTTCCAGCCAAACAATGAGCAGTTCTTC. The encoded protein is CASSYFQPNNEQFF.

The chain uses TRBV27 and TRBJ2-1; 12 bases fit TRBD2. The CDR3 runs to 19 residues. The V segment lost 6 bases and the J segment 0 bases; nucleotides outside the gene matches: 12. In germline, CDR1 is MNHEY, CDR2 SMNVEV (reference sequence). The CDR3 DNA follows: TGTGCCAGCAGCCCCACGGGACTAGCGGGTAGTAGCTCCTACAATGAGCAGTTCTTC. It translates to CASSPTGLAGSSSYNEQFF.

The V and J genes are TRBV6-2 or TRBV6-3 and TRBJ2-1; 8 positions match TRBD2. Germline CDR1 is MNHEY and CDR2 is SVGEGT. The CDR3 loop spans 18 amino acids. V dropped 5 bases and J dropped 3; count of bases not matched to a gene: 15. The CDR3 here is CASSPLILRAGGYNEQFF. DNA of the CDR3: TGTGCCAGCAGTCCCCTAATCCTTAGGGCGGGAGGCTACAATGAGCAGTTCTTC.

The V and J genes are TRBV27 and TRBJ2-3; maybe TRBD2 (6 bases). CDR1 MNHEY and CDR2 SMNVEV come from the germline V gene (reference sequence). There are 15 residues in the CDR3. Trimming took off 2 bases at V and 1 base at J, with 10 bases between the two ends. The DNA for the CDR3 is TGTGCCAGCAGTTTAAATCCTAGCGGCACAGATACGCAGTATTTT. Its protein is CASSLNPSGTDTQYF.

The chain employs TRBV5-4 and TRBJ2-5; the D gene is possibly TRBD1 (7 bases). Per the germline V gene, CDR1 is SGHNT and CDR2 is YYREEE (reference sequence). The V gene lost 4 bases and the J gene lost 1 base, with 14 bases spanning the gap. This CDR3 has 15 residues. The CDR3 protein is CASSRQGGGQETQYF. CDR3 nucleotide sequence: TGTGCCAGCAGCAGACAGGGAGGAGGCCAAGAGACCCAGTACTTC.

This clonotype came up a few times. The genes are TRBV7-4 and TRBJ2-7; D is uncertain. Germline loops: CDR1 SGHVT, CDR2 SQSDAQ. Trimming pared 7 bases from V and 3 bases from J, leaving 19 bases between. The CDR3 extends over 15 amino acids. CDR3 nucleotide sequence: TGTGCCAGCAACGACAAGGGTGCGGCAGACTACGAGCAGTACTTC. As protein: CASNDKGAADYEQYF.

This clonotype has more than one count but fewer than ten. The chain links TRBV4-2 to TRBJ2-7, with D tentatively TRBD1 or TRBD2 (6 bases each). The length of the CDR3 is 18 residues. Trimming left V 0 bases short and J 2 bases short, with 20 bases between. Germline CDR1 LGHNA, CDR2 YNFKEQ. DNA for the CDR3: TGTGCCAGCAGCCAAGATCTAGATGTCCAGGGGAGGACCTACGAGCAGTACTTC. Translated, it gives CASSQDLDVQGRTYEQYF.

The chain combines TRBV6-1 with TRBJ2-5; D perhaps matches TRBD1 (6 bases). V lost 2 bases, J lost 1 base, and 8 bases lay in between. The germline V gene encodes CDR1 MNHNS and CDR2 SASEGT. The CDR3 length is 14 residues. In DNA, the CDR3 is TGTGCCAGCAGTGAAAACAGGGCCCAAGAGACCCAGTACTTC. It specifies CASSENRAQETQYF.

The chain uses TRBV7-2 and TRBJ2-3, with D maybe TRBD2 (7 bases). CDR3 length: 14 residues. Germline-derived CDR1 and CDR2 are SGHTA and FQGNSA. V was trimmed by 5 bases and J by 6 bases, leaving 15 bases between them. CDR3 DNA: TGTGCCAGCAGCCCCCGGGGGGCCCGGGATACGCAGTATTTT. Its protein is CASSPRGARDTQYF.

The J gene is TRBJ2-7, the V gene TRBV7-2, with D possibly being TRBD1 or TRBD2 (7 bases each). Germline assignment: CDR1 SGHTA and CDR2 FQGNSA. There are 14 residues in the CDR3. V dropped 1 base and J dropped 4 bases, with 11 bases sitting between them. The CDR3 loop is CASSLGAGQYEQYF. CDR3 nucleotides: TGTGCCAGCAGCTTAGGAGCGGGACAGTACGAGCAGTACTTC.

This clonotype was seen at least ten times. The rearrangement joins TRBV5-5 to TRBJ2-7; D is ambiguous. Trimming pared 1 base from V and 2 bases from J, leaving 7 bases between. The CDR3 runs to 13 residues. Germline lookup yields CDR1 SGHKS and CDR2 YYEKEE (reference sequence). The CDR3 is CASSLLVAYEQYF. As DNA, the CDR3 is TGTGCCAGCAGCTTGCTGGTTGCCTACGAGCAGTACTTC.

The chain has TRBV27 and TRBJ2-1; D is ambiguous. CDR1 is MNHEY, CDR2 SMNVEV, per germline (reference sequence). V dropped 3 bases and J dropped 0 bases, with 12 bases sitting between them. The CDR3 spans 16 residues. The chain's CDR3 is CASSLLRVSSYNEQFF. CDR3 DNA sequence: TGTGCCAGCAGTTTGTTACGGGTAAGCTCCTACAATGAGCAGTTCTTC.